A selection of T cell receptor beta chains follows, all from one sample in a study of cytomegalovirus exposure and HLA in healthy donors. TCRdb's copy holds only in-frame clones and misses some; the assay was immunoSEQ multiplex PCR. The sample carries approximately 120,000 clones, 77% recorded once. The sample comprised PBMCs. The receptor set was obtained from a woman aged 40-49 years in good health and CMV-seropositive. Each CDR3 is given with its conserved first and last residue. D genes are given only for firm matches. Clone sizes are given selectively: once, few, many, or a class where the clone is expanded.

J | size | D | V | CDR3 | DNA
TRBJ1-5 | - | - | TRBV19 | CASSTKNGGNQPQHF | TGTGCCAGTAGTACAAAGAACGGGGGCAATCAGCCCCAGCATTTT
TRBJ1-5 | - | - | TRBV27 | CASSSQANSNQPQHF | TGTGCCAGCAGTTCGCAGGCCAATAGCAATCAGCCCCAGCATTTT
TRBJ2-7 | - | - | TRBV29-1 | CSVGEDLPSRNEQYF | TGCAGCGTTGGCGAGGACTTACCCTCTCGCAACGAGCAGTACTTC
TRBJ1-1 | - | TRBD1 | TRBV11-2 | CASSSTTGGGSEAFF | TGTGCCAGCAGCTCAACGACAGGGGGGGGATCTGAAGCTTTCTTT
TRBJ1-4 | - | - | TRBV25-1 | CANPVGAQNEKLFF | TGTGCCAACCCCGTTGGAGCTCAGAATGAAAAACTGTTTTTT
TRBJ2-1 | - | TRBD2 | TRBV4-2 | CASSRSTSGPYNEQFF | TGTGCCAGCAGCCGATCCACTAGCGGACCTTACAATGAGCAGTTCTTC
TRBJ2-7 | - | TRBD2 | TRBV14 | CASSRGGRFTYEQYF | TGTGCCAGCAGTCGCGGGGGGCGTTTCACCTACGAGCAGTACTTC
TRBJ2-5 | - | - | TRBV27 | CASSPPGARETQYF | TGTGCCAGCAGCCCGCCAGGGGCGAGGGAGACCCAGTACTTC
TRBJ2-1 | - | - | TRBV9 | CASSVGQVYNEQFF | TGTGCCAGCAGCGTAGGGCAGGTATACAATGAGCAGTTCTTC
TRBJ2-3 | few | - | TRBV4-1 | CASSQTATDTQYF | TGCGCCAGCAGCCAAACAGCCACAGATACGCAGTATTTT
TRBJ1-3 | once | - | TRBV30 | CAWSVRGGGNTIYF | TGTGCCTGGAGTGTTCGGGGTGGGGGAAACACCATATATTTT
TRBJ2-7 | - | TRBD2 | TRBV10-1 | CASGSGLEEQYF | TGCGCCAGCGGTAGCGGGCTGGAGGAGCAGTACTTC
TRBJ2-5 | - | - | TRBV7-3 | CASSSEPGSQETQYF | TGTGCCAGCAGCTCCGAACCGGGGTCCCAAGAGACCCAGTACTTC
TRBJ1-1 | - | - | TRBV5-6 | CASSSDTEAFF | TGTGCCAGCAGTTCGGACACTGAAGCTTTCTTT
TRBJ2-5 | - | TRBD2 | TRBV27 | CASRIAGAQETQYF | TGTGCCAGCCGAATAGCGGGGGCCCAAGAGACCCAGTACTTC
TRBJ1-4 | few | - | TRBV5-5 | CASSFFQGANEKLFF | TGTGCCAGCAGCTTTTTCCAGGGTGCTAATGAAAAACTGTTTTTT